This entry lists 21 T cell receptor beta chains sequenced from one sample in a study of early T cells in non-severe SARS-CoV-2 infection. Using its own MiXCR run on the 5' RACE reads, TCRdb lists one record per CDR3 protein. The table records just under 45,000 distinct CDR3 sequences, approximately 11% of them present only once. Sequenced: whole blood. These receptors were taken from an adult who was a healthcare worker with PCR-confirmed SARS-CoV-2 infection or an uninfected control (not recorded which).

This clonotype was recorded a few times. The CDR3 DNA reads as TGTGCCAGCAGCGAGGAAGGGCTAACCTACGAGCAGTACTTC. It codes for CASSEEGLTYEQYF. The chain has TRBV9 and TRBJ2-7; D is ambiguous. This CDR3 has 14 amino acids. Germline-derived CDR1 and CDR2 are SGDLS and YYNGEE. Trimming shortened V by 3 bases and J by 2 bases, and 12 bases separated the two germline ends.

The CDR3 nucleotides are TGCGCCAGCAGTGAGACTAGCGGGGGGGGTGATACGCAGTATTTT. Amino acids: CASSETSGGGDTQYF. V is TRBV10-1 and J is TRBJ2-3, with TRBD2 matching 13 bases. The V gene's germline CDR1 is WNHNN and CDR2 SYGVQD (reference sequence). V was clipped by 2 bases and J by 6 bases; unmatched bases: 2. The CDR3 spans 15 residues.

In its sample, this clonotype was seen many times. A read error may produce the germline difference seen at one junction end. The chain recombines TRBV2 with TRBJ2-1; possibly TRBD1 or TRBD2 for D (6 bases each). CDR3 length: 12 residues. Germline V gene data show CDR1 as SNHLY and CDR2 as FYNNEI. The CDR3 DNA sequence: TGTGCCAGCAGTACACCGACTAGTTCAGGGGTCTTC. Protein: CASSTPTSSGVF.

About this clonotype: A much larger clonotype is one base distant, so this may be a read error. The CDR3 DNA reads as TGTGCCAGCAGCTCGGGACCTCGGGAGACCCGGTACTTC. Its translation is CASSSGPRETRYF. The rearrangement links TRBV7-3 to TRBJ2-5, with a possible D match to TRBD2 (6 bases). Germline values: CDR1 SGHTA, CDR2 FQGTGA. The CDR3 loop spans 13 amino acids.

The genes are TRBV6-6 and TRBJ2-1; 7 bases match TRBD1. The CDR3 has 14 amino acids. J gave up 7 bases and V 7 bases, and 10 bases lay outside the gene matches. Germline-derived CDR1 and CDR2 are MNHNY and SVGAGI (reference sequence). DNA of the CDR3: TGTGCCAGCAAAAGGGACAGCGACGTGAATGAGCAGTTCTTC. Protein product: CASKRDSDVNEQFF.

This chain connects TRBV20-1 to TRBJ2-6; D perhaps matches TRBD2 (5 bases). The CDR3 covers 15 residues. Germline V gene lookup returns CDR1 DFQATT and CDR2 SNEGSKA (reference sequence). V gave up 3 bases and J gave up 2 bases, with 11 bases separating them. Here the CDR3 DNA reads TGCAGTGCTAGGCCGACGGGGACTGGGGCCAACGTCCTGACTTTC. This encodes CSARPTGTGANVLTF.

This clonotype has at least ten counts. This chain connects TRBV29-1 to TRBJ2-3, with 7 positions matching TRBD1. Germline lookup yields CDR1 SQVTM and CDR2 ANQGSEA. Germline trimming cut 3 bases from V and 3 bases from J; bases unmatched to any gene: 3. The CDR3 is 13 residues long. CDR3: CSVDARGTDTQYF. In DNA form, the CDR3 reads TGCAGCGTTGACGCCAGGGGGACAGATACGCAGTATTTT.

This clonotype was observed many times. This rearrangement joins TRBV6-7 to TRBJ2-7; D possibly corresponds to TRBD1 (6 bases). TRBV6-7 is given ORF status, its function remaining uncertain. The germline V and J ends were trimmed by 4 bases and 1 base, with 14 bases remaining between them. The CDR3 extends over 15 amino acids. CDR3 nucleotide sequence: TGTGCCAGCAGTTTCCAGGGGATCAGGTCCTACGAGCAGTACTTC. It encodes CASSFQGIRSYEQYF.

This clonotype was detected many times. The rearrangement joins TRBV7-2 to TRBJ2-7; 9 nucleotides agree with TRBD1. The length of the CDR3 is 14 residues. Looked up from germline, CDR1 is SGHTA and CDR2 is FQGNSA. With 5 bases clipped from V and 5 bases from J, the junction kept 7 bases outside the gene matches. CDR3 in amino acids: CASSKRDRVNEQYF. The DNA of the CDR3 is TGTGCCAGCAGCAAAAGGGACAGGGTGAACGAGCAGTACTTC.

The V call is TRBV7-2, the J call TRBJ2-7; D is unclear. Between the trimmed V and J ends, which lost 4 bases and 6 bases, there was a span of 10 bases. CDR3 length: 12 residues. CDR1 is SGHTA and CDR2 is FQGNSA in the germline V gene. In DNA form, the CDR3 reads TGTGCCAGCAGCTCAGGCTTGGGCGAGCAGTACTTC. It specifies CASSSGLGEQYF.

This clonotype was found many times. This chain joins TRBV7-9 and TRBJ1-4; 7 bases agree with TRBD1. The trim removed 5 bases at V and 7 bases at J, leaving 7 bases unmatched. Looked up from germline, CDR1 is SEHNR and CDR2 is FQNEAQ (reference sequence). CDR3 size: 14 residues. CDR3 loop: CASSPGRDSEKLFF. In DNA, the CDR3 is TGTGCCAGCAGCCCTGGAAGGGACAGTGAAAAACTGTTTTTT.

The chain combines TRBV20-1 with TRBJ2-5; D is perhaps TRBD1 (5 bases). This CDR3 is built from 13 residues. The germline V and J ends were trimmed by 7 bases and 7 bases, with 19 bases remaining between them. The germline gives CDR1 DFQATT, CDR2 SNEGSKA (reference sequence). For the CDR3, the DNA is TGCAGTGTACCGGACACAACTTTGGGGACCCAGTACTTC. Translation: CSVPDTTLGTQYF.

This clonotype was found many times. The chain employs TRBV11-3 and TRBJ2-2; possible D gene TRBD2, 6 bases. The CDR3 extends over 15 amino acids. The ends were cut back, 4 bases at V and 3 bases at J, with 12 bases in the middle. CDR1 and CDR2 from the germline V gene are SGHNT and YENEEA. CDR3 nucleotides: TGTGCCAGCAGCTCGCACGGGACTTACACCGGGGAGCTGTTTTTT. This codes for CASSSHGTYTGELFF.

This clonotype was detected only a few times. Here the CDR3 reads CASSRTLRGTGELFF. Here the CDR3 DNA reads TGTGCCAGCAGTCGGACTCTAAGGGGGACCGGGGAGCTGTTTTTT. The rearrangement joins TRBV6-2 or TRBV6-3 to TRBJ2-2; TRBD1 is a possible D gene (6 bases). There are 15 residues in the CDR3. The V end was cut by 5 bases, the J end by 5 bases, with 15 bases between. Germline V gene data show CDR1 as MNHEY and CDR2 as SVGEGT.

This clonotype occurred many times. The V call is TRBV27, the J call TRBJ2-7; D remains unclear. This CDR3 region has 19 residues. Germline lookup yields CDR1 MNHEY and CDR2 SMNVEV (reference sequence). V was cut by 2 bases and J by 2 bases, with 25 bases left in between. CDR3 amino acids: CASSLISTGWTRSAYEQYF. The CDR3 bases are TGTGCCAGCAGTTTAATCTCGACGGGCTGGACCCGTTCTGCCTACGAGCAGTACTTC.

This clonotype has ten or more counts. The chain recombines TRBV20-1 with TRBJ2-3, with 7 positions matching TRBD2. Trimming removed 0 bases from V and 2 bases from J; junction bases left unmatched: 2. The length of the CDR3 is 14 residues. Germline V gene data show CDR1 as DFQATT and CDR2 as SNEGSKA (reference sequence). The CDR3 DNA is TGCAGTGCTAGAGAGACTAGCTTCACAGATACGCAGTATTTT. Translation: CSARETSFTDTQYF.

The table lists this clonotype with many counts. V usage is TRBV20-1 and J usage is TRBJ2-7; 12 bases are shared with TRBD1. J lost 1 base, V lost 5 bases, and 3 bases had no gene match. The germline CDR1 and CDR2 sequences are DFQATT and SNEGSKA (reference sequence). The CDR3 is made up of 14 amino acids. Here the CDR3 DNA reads TGCAGTGCTGTGGGACAGGGGGCGTCCTACGAGCAGTACTTC. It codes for CSAVGQGASYEQYF.

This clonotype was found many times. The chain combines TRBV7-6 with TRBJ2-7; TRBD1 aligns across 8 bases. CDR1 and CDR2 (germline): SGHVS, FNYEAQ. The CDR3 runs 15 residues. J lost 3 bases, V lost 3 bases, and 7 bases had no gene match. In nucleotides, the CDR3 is TGTGCCAGCAGCTTGAGGACAGGGTCGGGCTACGAGCAGTACTTC. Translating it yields CASSLRTGSGYEQYF.

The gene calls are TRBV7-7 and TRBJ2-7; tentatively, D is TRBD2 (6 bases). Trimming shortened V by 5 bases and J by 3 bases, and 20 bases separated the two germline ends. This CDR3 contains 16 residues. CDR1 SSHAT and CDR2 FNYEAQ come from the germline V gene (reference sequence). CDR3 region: CASSLGHLAEGYEQYF. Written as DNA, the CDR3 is TGTGCCAGCAGCCTAGGCCACTTAGCGGAGGGCTACGAGCAGTACTTC.

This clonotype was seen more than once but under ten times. The CDR3 region has the DNA TGTGCCAGCAGCTTTGGACTAGCGGGGGTACCCGGGGAGCTGTTTTTT. It codes for CASSFGLAGVPGELFF. The genes are TRBV7-3 and TRBJ2-2; 13 positions agree with TRBD2. The CDR3 length is 16 residues. CDR1 and CDR2 from the germline V gene are SGHTA and FQGTGA. V shed 3 bases, J shed 6 bases, and the junction held 4 bases outside the gene matches. Based on the CDR3 plus reference TRBV7-3 and TRBJ2-2, the full variable domain is GAGVSQTPSNKVTEKGKYVELRCDPISGHTALYWYRQSLGQGPEFLIYFQGTGAADDSGLPNDRFFAVRPEGSVSTLKIQRTERGDSAVYLCASSFGLAGVPGELFFGEGSRLTVL.

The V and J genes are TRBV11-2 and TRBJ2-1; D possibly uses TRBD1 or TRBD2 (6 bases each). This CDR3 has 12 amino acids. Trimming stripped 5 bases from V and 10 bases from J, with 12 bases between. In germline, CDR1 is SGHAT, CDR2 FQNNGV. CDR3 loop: CASSPTGREQFF. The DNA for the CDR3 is TGTGCCAGCAGCCCCACAGGGAGGGAGCAGTTCTTC.